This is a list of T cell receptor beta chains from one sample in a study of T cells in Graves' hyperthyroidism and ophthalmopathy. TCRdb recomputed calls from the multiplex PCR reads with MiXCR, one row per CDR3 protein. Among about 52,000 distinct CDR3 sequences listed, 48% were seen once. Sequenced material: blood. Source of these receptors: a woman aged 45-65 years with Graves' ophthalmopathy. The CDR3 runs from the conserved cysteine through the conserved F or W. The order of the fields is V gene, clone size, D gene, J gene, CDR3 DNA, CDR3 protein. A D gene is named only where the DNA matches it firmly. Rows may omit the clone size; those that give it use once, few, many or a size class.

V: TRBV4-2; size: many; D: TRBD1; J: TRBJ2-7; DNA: TGTGCCAGCAGCCAAGAAGTGACAGGGGGCAGGTGGCAGTACTTC; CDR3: CASSQEVTGGRWQYF
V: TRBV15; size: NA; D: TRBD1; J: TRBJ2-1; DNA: TGTGCCACCAGCTCCACAGGGGGCAATGAGCAGTTCTTC; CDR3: CATSSTGGNEQFF
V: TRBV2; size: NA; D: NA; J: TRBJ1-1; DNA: TGTGCCAGCAGTGAAACAGAAAACACTGAAGCTTTCTTT; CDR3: CASSETENTEAFF
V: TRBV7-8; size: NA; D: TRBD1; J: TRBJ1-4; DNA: TGTGCCAGCAGCTCTCGACCTACCAGGGGGCGCCATGAAAAACTGTTTTTT; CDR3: CASSSRPTRGRHEKLFF
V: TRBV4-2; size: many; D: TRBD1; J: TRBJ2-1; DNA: TGTGCCAGCAGCCAAGCGGACAGGGTCGATGAGCAGTTCTTC; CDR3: CASSQADRVDEQFF
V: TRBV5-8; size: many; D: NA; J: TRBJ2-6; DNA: TGTGCCAGCAGCTTGGGGGGGTATGGGGCCAACGTCCTGACTTTC; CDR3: CASSLGGYGANVLTF
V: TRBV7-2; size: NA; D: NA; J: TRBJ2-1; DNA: TGTGCCAGCGGCGCTGACAGTGGGAATCAGCCCCCCAAGCAGTTCTTC; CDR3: CASGADSGNQPPKQFF
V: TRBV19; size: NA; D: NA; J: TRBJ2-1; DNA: TGTGCCAGTCGGAGTAGCAGAAGCCCCTACGAGCAGTTCTTC; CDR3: CASRSSRSPYEQFF
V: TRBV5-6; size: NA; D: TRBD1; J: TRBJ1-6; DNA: TGTGCCAGCAGCTCCCGGGACAGGGGGCTCCACTTT; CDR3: CASSSRDRGLHF
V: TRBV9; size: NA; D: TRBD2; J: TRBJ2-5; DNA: TGTGCCAGCAGCTTCGCGGGAGCAGAGACCCAGTACTTC; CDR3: CASSFAGAETQYF
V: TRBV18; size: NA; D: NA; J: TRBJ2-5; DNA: TGTGCCAGCTCACCGCGGGACAAAACGGGGACCCAGTACTTC; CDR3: CASSPRDKTGTQYF
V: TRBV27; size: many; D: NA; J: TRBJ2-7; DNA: TGTGCCAGCAGTCTTATCAGTGGGGAGCAGTACTTC; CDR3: CASSLISGEQYF
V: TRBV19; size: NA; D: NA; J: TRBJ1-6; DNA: TGTGCCAGTAGTACGGGGGTAGCCCTCCGCTTT; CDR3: CASSTGVALRF
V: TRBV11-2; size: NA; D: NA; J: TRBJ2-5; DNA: TGTGCCAGCAGCGTGGACAGTGAAGAGACCCAGTACTTC; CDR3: CASSVDSEETQYF
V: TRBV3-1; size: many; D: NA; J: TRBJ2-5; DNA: TGTGCCAGCAGCCATTCGGGTGGGGTTGGGGAGACCCAGTACTTC; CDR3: CASSHSGGVGETQYF
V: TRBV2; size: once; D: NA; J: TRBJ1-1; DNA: TGTGCCAGCACCCCAGGACAGTCAAGCACTGAAGCTTTCTTT; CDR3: CASTPGQSSTEAFF
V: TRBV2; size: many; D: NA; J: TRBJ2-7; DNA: TGTGCCAGCAGTGAGGTAGGAGGCTACTACGAGCAGTACTTC; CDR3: CASSEVGGYYEQYF
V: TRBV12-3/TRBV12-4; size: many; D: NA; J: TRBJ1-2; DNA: TGTGCCAGCAGGTCCGGGACGGACTATGGCTACACCTTC; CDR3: CASRSGTDYGYTF
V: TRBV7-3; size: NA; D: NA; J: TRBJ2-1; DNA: TGTGCCAGCAGCTTAGGTCCCCAGGGTAATGAGCAGTTCTTC; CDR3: CASSLGPQGNEQFF
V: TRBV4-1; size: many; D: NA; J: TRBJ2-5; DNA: TGCGCCAGCAGCCAAGATAACACCCAAACACAAGAGACCCAGTACTTC; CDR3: CASSQDNTQTQETQYF
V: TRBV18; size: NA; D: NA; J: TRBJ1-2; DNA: TGTGCCAGCTCACCACCTTTATTTGGGTTCGGTGGCTACACCTTC; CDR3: CASSPPLFGFGGYTF
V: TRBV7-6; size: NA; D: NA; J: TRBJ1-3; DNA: TGCGCCAGCAGCTTAACTCAGAACTCTGGAAACTCCATATATTTT; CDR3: CASSLTQNSGNSIYF
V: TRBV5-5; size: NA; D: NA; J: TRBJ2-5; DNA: TGTGCCAGCAGCTTGGTGGGGACGACCCAGTACTTC; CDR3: CASSLVGTTQYF
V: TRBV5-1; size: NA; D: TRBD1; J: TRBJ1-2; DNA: TGCGCCAGCAGCTTGACAGGGGGAACCGTCTATGGCTACACCTTC; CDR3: CASSLTGGTVYGYTF
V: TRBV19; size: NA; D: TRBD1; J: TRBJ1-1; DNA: TGTGCCAGTAGTATACAGGGGGCGCGGGCCAACACTGAAGCTTTCTTT; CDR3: CASSIQGARANTEAFF
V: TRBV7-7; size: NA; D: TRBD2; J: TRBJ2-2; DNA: TGTGCCAGCAGCATCCGCGGGGGGGCCGGCACCGGGGAGCTGTTTTTT; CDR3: CASSIRGGAGTGELFF
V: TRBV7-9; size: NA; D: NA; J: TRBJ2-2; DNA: TGTGCCAGCGGAGGGAGCAGGGGCTCTGGAAACACCGGGGAGCTGTTTTTT; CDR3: CASGGSRGSGNTGELFF
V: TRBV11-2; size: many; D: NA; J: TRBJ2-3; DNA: TGTGCCAGCAGCTTTGGGGGGCTAAGCACAGATACGCAGTATTTT; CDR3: CASSFGGLSTDTQYF
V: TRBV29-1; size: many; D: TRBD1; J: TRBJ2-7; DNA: TGCAGCGCCCGGGACAGGGGGCACGAGCAGTACTTC; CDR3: CSARDRGHEQYF
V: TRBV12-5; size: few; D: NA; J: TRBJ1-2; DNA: TGTGCTAGTGGTTTGGGGGCTGGCTACACCTTC; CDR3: CASGLGAGYTF
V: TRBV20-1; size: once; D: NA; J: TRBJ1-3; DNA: TGCAGTGCTCGACAGTTTATATCTGGAAACACCATATATTTT; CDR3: CSARQFISGNTIYF
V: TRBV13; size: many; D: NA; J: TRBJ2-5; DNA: TGTGCCAGCAGCTTAGCCCCGACGGTACAAGAGACCCAGTACTTC; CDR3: CASSLAPTVQETQYF
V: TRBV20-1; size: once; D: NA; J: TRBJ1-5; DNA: TGCAGTGCGTCGGGGGATTCTCAGCCCCAGCATTTT; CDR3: CSASGDSQPQHF
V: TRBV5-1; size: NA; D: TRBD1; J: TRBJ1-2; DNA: TGCGCCAGCAGCGTGCAGACAGGGGCTAACTATGGCTACACCTTC; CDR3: CASSVQTGANYGYTF
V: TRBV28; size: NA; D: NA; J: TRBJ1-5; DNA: TGTGCCAGCAGTTTATTACGGGGTTATAGCGATCAGCCCCAGCATTTT; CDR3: CASSLLRGYSDQPQHF
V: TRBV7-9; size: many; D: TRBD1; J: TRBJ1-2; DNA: TGTGCCAGCAGCTTAGGAGGACAGGGCTCCCCCCCTTATGGCTACACCTTC; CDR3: CASSLGGQGSPPYGYTF
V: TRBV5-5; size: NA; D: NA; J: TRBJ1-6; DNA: TGTGCCAGCAGCTTGACGACAGATTCACCCCTCCACTTT; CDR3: CASSLTTDSPLHF
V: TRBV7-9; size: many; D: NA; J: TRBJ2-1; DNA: TGTGCCAGCAGCTCGCCGGGGGCCTATGAGCAGTTCTTC; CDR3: CASSSPGAYEQFF
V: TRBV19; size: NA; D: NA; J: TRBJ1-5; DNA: TGTGCCAGTAGTGGGGGGGGGGGCCTTGGGACACCAAATCAGCCCCAGCATTTT; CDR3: CASSGGGGLGTPNQPQHF
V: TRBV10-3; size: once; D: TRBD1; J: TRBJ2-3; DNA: TGTGCCATCAGTGGTAGACAGGGGGGCGCAGATACGCAGTATTTT; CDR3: CAISGRQGGADTQYF
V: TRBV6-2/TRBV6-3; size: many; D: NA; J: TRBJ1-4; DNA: TGTGCCAGCAGGAGAAAGGGACCTAATGAAAAACTGTTTTTT; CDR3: CASRRKGPNEKLFF